Listed below are T cell receptor beta chains from one sample, sequenced in a study of T cells in Graves' hyperthyroidism and ophthalmopathy. From the multiplex PCR reads, TCRdb called clonotypes with MiXCR, one entry per CDR3 protein. Here the sample spans approximately 270,000 distinct CDR3 sequences, roughly 15% being singletons. Sequencing was performed on blood. Receptor source: a woman in her thirties or forties with Graves' hyperthyroidism that later progressed to Graves' ophthalmopathy. Each CDR3 is given with its conserved first and last residue. The order of the fields is J gene, clone size, V gene, D gene, CDR3 DNA, CDR3 protein. The D gene is left open where the match is weak. For some rows the clone size is stated as once, few or many, or as a class when expanded; others skip it.

TRBJ2-1 | many | TRBV9 | . | TGTGCCAGCAGCGGGGGGAGTCAGCCAACCTACAATGAGCAGTTCTTC | CASSGGSQPTYNEQFF
TRBJ2-6 | many | TRBV30 | TRBD1 | TGTGCCTGGAGTACAGGGGCTGGGGCCAACGTCCTGACTTTC | CAWSTGAGANVLTF
TRBJ1-6 | few | TRBV19 | . | TGTGCCAGTAGTATTCGAGATTCACCCCTCCACTTT | CASSIRDSPLHF
TRBJ2-7 | many | TRBV6-2/TRBV6-3 | . | TGTGCCAGCAGTGTCACCTACGAGCAGTACTTC | CASSVTYEQYF
TRBJ2-3 | . | TRBV28 | TRBD2 | TGTGCCAGCAGCCGGGGGGGGCGGGGGCAACATACGCAGTATTTT | CASSRGGRGQHTQYF
TRBJ2-1 | many | TRBV25-1 | TRBD2 | TGTGCCAGCAGGGAGAGTAAGACTAGCTACTATTCCTACAATGTTGAGCAGTTCTTC | CASRESKTSYYSYNVEQFF
TRBJ2-3 | few | TRBV2 | TRBD2 | TGTGCCAGCAGTCCCGGACTAGCGGGCACAGATACGCAGTATTTT | CASSPGLAGTDTQYF
TRBJ2-5 | many | TRBV24-1 | . | TGTGCCACCAGTGATTTGGGGGAGACCCAGTACTTC | CATSDLGETQYF
TRBJ2-1 | . | TRBV20-1 | . | TGCAGTGCTAGAGTGAGGAGGCTGGAGTACAATGAGCAGTTCTTC | CSARVRRLEYNEQFF
TRBJ1-2 | . | TRBV27 | . | TGTGCCAGCAGTTTCTCGGCAGGGTTTTACTATGGCTACACCTTC | CASSFSAGFYYGYTF
TRBJ1-2 | many | TRBV6-2/TRBV6-3 | . | TGTTCCAGCAACCCCGGGGGACTTACAGGCTACACCTTC | CSSNPGGLTGYTF
TRBJ2-6 | many | TRBV6-1 | . | TGTGCCAGCACTTTAGGGATCTCTGGGGCCAACGTCCTGACTTTC | CASTLGISGANVLTF
TRBJ2-2 | . | TRBV6-1 | . | TGTGCCAGCACCCAATGGAGCGCGAACACCGGGGAGCTGTTTTTT | CASTQWSANTGELFF
TRBJ2-5 | many | TRBV11-2 | . | TGTGCCAGCAGCCCTACAGGGACCCCTCAAGAGACCCAGTACTTC | CASSPTGTPQETQYF
TRBJ1-1 | many | TRBV28 | . | TGTGCCAGCAGTCTTAGGGGTTACCCCACTGAAGCTTTCTTT | CASSLRGYPTEAFF
TRBJ2-1 | . | TRBV7-9 | TRBD2 | TGTGCCAGCAGCCCTAGCGGGAGTCTTATCCATGAGCAGTTCTTC | CASSPSGSLIHEQFF
TRBJ2-7 | many | TRBV27 | TRBD2 | TGTGCCAGCAGTTTTAGCGGGAGGGCCCGCGAGCAGTACTTC | CASSFSGRAREQYF
TRBJ1-1 | many | TRBV7-9 | . | TGTGCCAGCAGCTCAACTACAGGGAGCACTGAAGCTTTCTTT | CASSSTTGSTEAFF
TRBJ2-5 | . | TRBV27 | . | TGTGCCAGCAGTTTATGGTCTGGGAGCTCCAACGAGACCCAGTACTTC | CASSLWSGSSNETQYF
TRBJ1-1 | many | TRBV20-1 | . | TGCAGTGCTAGAGACTGGGGGCGCGGGACTGAAGCTTTCTTT | CSARDWGRGTEAFF
TRBJ2-5 | many | TRBV3-1 | . | TGTGCCAGCAGCCAAGATCGGTTGGGTAGTACGGCTGAGACCCAGTACTTC | CASSQDRLGSTAETQYF
TRBJ2-7 | many | TRBV7-8 | TRBD2 | TGTGCCAGCAGCTTAGCCTTCCGGGGACTAGGGAACGAGCAGTACTTC | CASSLAFRGLGNEQYF
TRBJ2-7 | many | TRBV12-3/TRBV12-4 | TRBD2 | TGTGCCAGCAGTTTAAGGCCGGGACTAGCTGGCGAGCAGTACTTC | CASSLRPGLAGEQYF
TRBJ2-6 | . | TRBV4-1 | . | TGCGCCAGCAGCACTCTGGAAGGGTTCGGCTCTGGGGCCAACGTCCTGACTTTC | CASSTLEGFGSGANVLTF
TRBJ1-3 | many | TRBV7-8 | . | TGTGCCAGCAGAGGGTGGGAACACTTAGGAAACACCATATATTTT | CASRGWEHLGNTIYF
TRBJ2-5 | many | TRBV7-3 | TRBD2 | TGTGCCAGCAGCTCAAGCGGGGGCGGAGAGACCCAGTACTTC | CASSSSGGGETQYF
TRBJ1-2 | many | TRBV2 | . | TGTGCCAGCAATTCGGACGTTAACTATGGCTACACCTTC | CASNSDVNYGYTF
TRBJ2-7 | few | TRBV4-1 | . | TGCGCCAGCAGCCAGATCTTCTATACGGGAGCATCCTACGAGCAGTACTTC | CASSQIFYTGASYEQYF
TRBJ1-1 | many | TRBV12-3/TRBV12-4 | . | TGTGCCAGCAGTTTAGGGGGCCACTCCGAAGCTTTCTTT | CASSLGGHSEAFF
TRBJ2-2 | . | TRBV7-6 | . | TGTGCCAGCAGCTTGGAGGCGGTGGGGCAGATCGGGGAGCTGTTTTTT | CASSLEAVGQIGELFF
TRBJ1-3 | . | TRBV5-4 | TRBD1 | TGTGCCAGCAGCTTGGGACAGGGGATTATAGGAAACACCATATATTTT | CASSLGQGIIGNTIYF
TRBJ1-5 | . | TRBV4-1 | . | TGCGCCAGCAGCCACCCACCCGATCAGCCCCAGCATTTT | CASSHPPDQPQHF
TRBJ2-5 | medium-sized | TRBV2 | . | TGTGCCAGCAGCGAGCTGGACTACGAGGGACAAGAGACCCAGTACTTC | CASSELDYEGQETQYF
TRBJ1-1 | many | TRBV6-1 | . | TGTGCCAGCATCGTCGGTCTTGAGATGGGCACTGAAGCTTTCTTT | CASIVGLEMGTEAFF
TRBJ1-1 | many | TRBV4-1 | . | TGCGCCAGCAGCCAAGGGGGCGCGTACACTGAAGCTTTCTTT | CASSQGGAYTEAFF
TRBJ2-3 | few | TRBV4-1 | . | TGCGCCAGCAGCCAAGGCGTGGTAGCGACTCGCACAGATACGCAGTATTTT | CASSQGVVATRTDTQYF
TRBJ2-1 | many | TRBV27 | TRBD2 | TGTGCCAGCAGCCTCGGGACTAGCGGAAGGGGGAATGAGCAGTTCTTC | CASSLGTSGRGNEQFF
TRBJ2-3 | many | TRBV2 | TRBD1 | TGTGCCAGCCTGAGAACCGGGACAGGAGCAGATACGCAGTATTTT | CASLRTGTGADTQYF
TRBJ2-7 | many | TRBV28 | . | TGTGCCAGCAGTTTACACAGGGTGTCCTACGAGCAGTACTTC | CASSLHRVSYEQYF
TRBJ2-4 | many | TRBV11-2 | . | TGTGCCAGCAGCTCTACTTGGTTTACCAAAAACATTCAGTACTTC | CASSSTWFTKNIQYF
TRBJ2-7 | many | TRBV11-2 | . | TGTGCCAGCAGCTCGTCCGGGACTCCAACTCGAGAGCAGTACTTC | CASSSSGTPTREQYF
TRBJ2-1 | many | TRBV28 | TRBD2 | TGTGCCAGCAGTACAACTAGCGGGAGTCCCAATGAGCAGTTCTTC | CASSTTSGSPNEQFF
TRBJ1-1 | many | TRBV27 | . | TGTGCCAGCAGTTTAACGGACAGAGCATTTCGGGCTTTCTTT | CASSLTDRAFRAFF
TRBJ2-7 | many | TRBV2 | TRBD2 | TGTGCCAGCTCCCGGACGGCTAGCGGAGACTACGAGCAGTACTTC | CASSRTASGDYEQYF